This T cell receptor (beta chain) was sequenced in a study of T cell changes during pregnancy in multiple sclerosis. The germline CDR1 and CDR2 sequences are MNHEY and SVGAGI. The CDR3 runs to 14 residues. The ends were cut back, 2 bases at V and 3 bases at J, with 11 bases in the middle. Here immunoSEQ multiplex PCR was the method, and the copy in TCRdb shows in-frame clones only, minus some. Found here are 65,000 to 85,000 clones, around nine tenths of them singletons; the top ten hold under 0.35%. The specimen comprised CD4+ T cells from peripheral blood mononuclear cells, sampled after pregnancy. The clonotype comes from a female donor with multiple sclerosis, enrolled in a pregnancy study. The chain recombines TRBV6-5 with TRBJ2-7, with D possibly being TRBD2 (5 bases). CDR3: CASSYSPGLYEQYF. CDR3 nucleotides: TGTGCCAGCAGTTACAGCCCAGGACTCTACGAGCAGTACTTC.